The text below deals with one T cell receptor (beta chain). Germline assignment: CDR1 MNHEY and CDR2 SMNVEV (reference sequence). The V and J ends lost 7 bases and 8 bases respectively, with 20 bases between them. The CDR3 spans 14 residues. This record belongs to a study of cytomegalovirus exposure and HLA in healthy donors. This PCR relied on a set of 60 Vbeta primers and 13 Jbeta primers. The table came from immunoSEQ multiplex PCR; TCRdb's copy has only in-frame clones and leaves some out. The table records about 97,000 clones, about 85% of them present only once. The sequence derives from a man between 25 and 39 years old in good health and CMV-seronegative. The V gene is TRBV27, the J gene TRBJ1-2; tentative D call: TRBD1 (6 bases). Sequenced: PBMCs. The DNA of the CDR3 is TGTGCCAGCAATATTAGCGGGACACGGGGAGGCTACACCTTC. This translates into CASNISGTRGGYTF.